These T cell receptor beta chains were read from a single sample in a study of blood T cell repertoires in COVID-19. The protocol was immunoSEQ multiplex PCR, while the TCRdb copy is restricted to in-frame clones and leaves out a portion. The sample records 150,000 to 200,000 clones, 88% being singletons. Input material: peripheral blood. The receptors derive from a man aged 40-49 years with active or convalescent COVID-19. Each CDR3 is given with its conserved first and last residue. The D gene is left open where the match is weak. The size of a clone is reported for some rows only, either as once, few or many, or as a class for expanded clones.

J,D,size,V,DNA,CDR3
TRBJ2-5,TRBD2,NA,TRBV3-1/TRBV3-2,TGTGCCAGCAACCAGCGGGAGTTCGGAGAGACCCAGTACTTC,CASNQREFGETQYF
TRBJ1-2,NA,few,TRBV5-1,TGCGCCAGCAGCCCGGGACATCGGGATGGCTACACCTTC,CASSPGHRDGYTF
TRBJ2-7,NA,NA,TRBV21-1,TGTGCCAGCAAAGGAGGCGAGCAGTACTTC,CASKGGEQYF
TRBJ1-2,TRBD1,NA,TRBV29-1,TGCAGCGTTGAAAGAGAGACAGGGAACTATGGCTACACCTTC,CSVERETGNYGYTF
TRBJ1-4,NA,NA,TRBV15,TGTGCCACCAGCAGAAGTGGCATTGCCCTTAATGAAAAACTGTTTTTT,CATSRSGIALNEKLFF
TRBJ2-1,NA,few,TRBV5-4,TGTGCCAGCAGTCTTGGAACCCAGAGGAATGAGCAGTTCTTC,CASSLGTQRNEQFF
TRBJ2-3,TRBD2,NA,TRBV7-7,TGTGCTAGCAGCTTAGTAGCCTTGAGCGGGGCCCCAGATACGCAGTATTTT,CASSLVALSGAPDTQYF
TRBJ1-2,TRBD1,NA,TRBV11-2,TGTGCCAGCATCCCCGAGTTCGGGACAGAAAACTATGGCTACACCTTC,CASIPEFGTENYGYTF
TRBJ1-5,TRBD1,NA,TRBV6-2/TRBV6-3,TGTGCCAGCAGTACCCTCAACCGGACAGGAGGTTATAGCAATCAGCCCCAGCATTTT,CASSTLNRTGGYSNQPQHF
TRBJ1-1,NA,NA,TRBV7-2,TGTGCCAGCAGTTATACAGGGAACACTGAAGCTTTCTTT,CASSYTGNTEAFF
TRBJ2-7,TRBD1,NA,TRBV6-5,TGTGCCAGCAGTTTCTCGATCTGGACAGGGCCCCACGAGCAGTACTTC,CASSFSIWTGPHEQYF
TRBJ2-1,TRBD1,NA,TRBV5-4,TGTGCCAGCAGCTTGGGGGTGACAGGGGCCTACAATGAGCAGTTCTTC,CASSLGVTGAYNEQFF
TRBJ2-3,NA,NA,TRBV5-8,TGTGCCAGCAGCTCGCTAATGGGCTCAGATACGCAGTATTTT,CASSSLMGSDTQYF
TRBJ2-3,TRBD2,NA,TRBV11-2,TGTGCCAGCAGCTTTTCGGCTAGCGGGAGGCGAAGCACAGATACGCAGTATTTT,CASSFSASGRRSTDTQYF
TRBJ1-2,NA,NA,TRBV7-8,TGTGCCAGCAGCTTAAGGGACAAACGGGGCTACACCTTC,CASSLRDKRGYTF
TRBJ1-5,NA,NA,TRBV27,TGTGCCAGCAGTTTATCGTGGCAAGTTGGGACAAATAGCAATCAGCCCCAGCATTTT,CASSLSWQVGTNSNQPQHF
TRBJ1-5,NA,few,TRBV2,TGTGCCAGCAGTGAAAGGGGTGCTCAGCCCCAGCATTTT,CASSERGAQPQHF
TRBJ2-7,NA,NA,TRBV12-3/TRBV12-4,TGTGCCAGCAGGACTACTGGGGACTACGAGCAGTACTTC,CASRTTGDYEQYF
TRBJ2-3,TRBD2,NA,TRBV10-3,TGCACTAGCGGGTCTAGCACAGATACGCAGTATTTT,CTSGSSTDTQYF
TRBJ1-2,NA,NA,TRBV11-3,TGTGCCAGCAGCCTAGAGGACAGCTTTCTAGGCTACACCTTC,CASSLEDSFLGYTF
TRBJ2-6,NA,NA,TRBV11-2,TGTGCCAGCAGCTTAGGACACTCTGGGGCCAACGTCCTGACTTTC,CASSLGHSGANVLTF
TRBJ1-2,TRBD1,NA,TRBV7-9,TGTGCCAGCAGCTTCGGACAGGGGTCTAACTATGGCTACACCTTC,CASSFGQGSNYGYTF
TRBJ2-7,NA,NA,TRBV30,TGTGCCTGGAGTTCGGCTAGATCGGGTGAGCAGTACTTC,CAWSSARSGEQYF
TRBJ2-7,NA,NA,TRBV4-3,TGCGCCAGCAGCCAAGGAACATTTTCCTACGAGCAGTACTTC,CASSQGTFSYEQYF
TRBJ1-1,TRBD1,few,TRBV10-3,TGTGCCATCAGTGAAACGGGACAGGGGGGCACTGAAGCTTTCTTT,CAISETGQGGTEAFF
TRBJ2-3,TRBD1,NA,TRBV4-1,TGCGCCAGCAGCCAACCGGACAGGGGTGATACGCAGTATTTT,CASSQPDRGDTQYF
TRBJ1-1,NA,NA,TRBV5-6,TGTGCCAGCAGCTTGGGCGGAAAGAACACTGAAGCTTTCTTT,CASSLGGKNTEAFF
TRBJ2-5,NA,once,TRBV29-1,TGCAGCGTTGAGACACCGTACCAAGAGACCCAGTACTTC,CSVETPYQETQYF
TRBJ1-4,NA,NA,TRBV27,TGTGCCAGCAGTTTAACCTGGGGGGTTAATGAAAAACTGTTTTTT,CASSLTWGVNEKLFF
TRBJ1-5,NA,few,TRBV27,TGTGCCAGCAGTTTCCTCGGGGGGGCAAATCAGCCCCAGCATTTT,CASSFLGGANQPQHF
TRBJ1-1,NA,once,TRBV27,TGTGCCAGCAGTGAGTTGGACGGAAGTCCTCGGAGGGAAGCTTTCTTT,CASSELDGSPRREAFF
TRBJ1-1,NA,NA,TRBV19,TGTGCCAGTATTACCGGGAGATATACTGAAGCTTTCTTT,CASITGRYTEAFF
TRBJ2-2,TRBD2,NA,TRBV7-6,TGTGCCAGCAGCTTAGAAGCGGGGGGGCTGGTCGGGGAGCTGTTTTTT,CASSLEAGGLVGELFF
TRBJ2-5,NA,NA,TRBV20-1,TGCAGTGCTAGAGCCCGAGAGACCCAGTACTTC,CSARARETQYF
TRBJ2-4,NA,NA,TRBV9,TGTGCCAGCAGCGTAGGTATGGGCCAGGGGAATCAGTACTTC,CASSVGMGQGNQYF
TRBJ2-4,NA,NA,TRBV13,TGTGCCAGCAGCCCAAGGGGGAACATTCAGTACTTC,CASSPRGNIQYF
TRBJ2-3,TRBD2,NA,TRBV9,TGTGCCAGCAGCGCCCAGCCTAGCGGGGGGGAAGATACGCAGTATTTT,CASSAQPSGGEDTQYF
TRBJ1-2,NA,once,TRBV2,TGTGCCAGCAGTGATGTTCAGAACTATGGCTACACCTTC,CASSDVQNYGYTF
TRBJ2-6,TRBD2,NA,TRBV6-6,TGTGCCAGCCGCTTGGGCTATCTTTTGGCTAGCGGGTTGTCGGGGGCCAACGTCCTGACTTTC,CASRLGYLLASGLSGANVLTF
TRBJ2-7,TRBD2,once,TRBV3-1/TRBV3-2,TGTGCCAGCAGCCAAGTAGCGGGTTCCAACCACGAGCAGTACTTC,CASSQVAGSNHEQYF
TRBJ2-1,TRBD2,NA,TRBV13,TGTGCCAGCAGCTCCCCGGGACTAGCGGGGGGCAATGAGCAGTTCTTC,CASSSPGLAGGNEQFF
TRBJ1-5,NA,NA,TRBV19,TGTGCCAGTATCATAACCGGGGGGGGTTTTGGCAATCAGCCCCAGCATTTT,CASIITGGGFGNQPQHF
TRBJ2-1,TRBD2,NA,TRBV7-8,TGTGCCAGCAGCCTTAGACTAGCGAGCTCCTACAATGAGCAGTTCTTC,CASSLRLASSYNEQFF
TRBJ1-1,TRBD1,NA,TRBV5-6,TGTGCCAGCAGCTGGGGACAGGGGAGCACTGAAGCTTTCTTT,CASSWGQGSTEAFF
TRBJ1-5,NA,NA,TRBV7-9,TGTGCCAGCAGCCCGGCTACCGGGAATAACAATCAGCCCCAGCATTTT,CASSPATGNNNQPQHF
TRBJ1-4,NA,once,TRBV6-6,TGTGCCAGCAGTTACTCGATACAGGGTAGTGAAAAACTGTTTTTT,CASSYSIQGSEKLFF
TRBJ2-2,NA,NA,TRBV11-1,TGTGCCAGCAGCTTACAGGGCTTCGGCGGGGAGCTGTTTTTT,CASSLQGFGGELFF
TRBJ2-7,NA,NA,TRBV6-2/TRBV6-3,TGTGCCAGCAGTTCCGGAGAGTCCCACGAGCAGTACTTC,CASSSGESHEQYF
TRBJ2-2,TRBD1,NA,TRBV7-9,TGTGCCAGCAGCGTTCAGGGGGCGGACGGGGAGCTGTTTTTT,CASSVQGADGELFF
TRBJ1-6,NA,NA,TRBV11-2,TGTGCCAGCAGAATAAGGGAGGGCAGGGATTTTCCACCCCTCCACTTT,CASRIREGRDFPPLHF
TRBJ1-1,NA,NA,TRBV30,TGTGCCTGGAGTGTACTCGGGGTTGGTGAAGCTTTCTTT,CAWSVLGVGEAFF